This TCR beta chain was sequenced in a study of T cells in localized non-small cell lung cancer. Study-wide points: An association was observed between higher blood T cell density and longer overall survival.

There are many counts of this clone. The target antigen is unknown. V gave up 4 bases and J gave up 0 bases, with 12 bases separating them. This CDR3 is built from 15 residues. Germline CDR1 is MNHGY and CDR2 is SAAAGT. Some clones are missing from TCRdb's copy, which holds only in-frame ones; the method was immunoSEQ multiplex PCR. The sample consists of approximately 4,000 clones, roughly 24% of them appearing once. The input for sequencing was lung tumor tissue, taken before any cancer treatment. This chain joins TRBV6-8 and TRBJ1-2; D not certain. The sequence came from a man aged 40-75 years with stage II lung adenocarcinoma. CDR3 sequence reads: CASSLSQRSNYGYTF. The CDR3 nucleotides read TGTGCCAGCAGTTTATCGCAGCGATCTAACTATGGCTACACCTTC.